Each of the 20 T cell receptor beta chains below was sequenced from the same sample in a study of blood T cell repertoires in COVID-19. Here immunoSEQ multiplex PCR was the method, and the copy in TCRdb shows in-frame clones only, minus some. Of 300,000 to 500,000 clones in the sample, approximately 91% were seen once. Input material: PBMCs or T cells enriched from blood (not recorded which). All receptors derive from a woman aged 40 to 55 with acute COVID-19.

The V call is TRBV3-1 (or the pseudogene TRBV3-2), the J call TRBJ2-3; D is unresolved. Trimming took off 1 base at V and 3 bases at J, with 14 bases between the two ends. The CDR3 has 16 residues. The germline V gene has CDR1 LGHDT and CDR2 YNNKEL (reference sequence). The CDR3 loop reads CASSQGRSLGTDTQYF. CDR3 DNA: TGTGCCAGCAGCCAAGGAAGGAGCTTGGGTACAGATACGCAGTATTTT.

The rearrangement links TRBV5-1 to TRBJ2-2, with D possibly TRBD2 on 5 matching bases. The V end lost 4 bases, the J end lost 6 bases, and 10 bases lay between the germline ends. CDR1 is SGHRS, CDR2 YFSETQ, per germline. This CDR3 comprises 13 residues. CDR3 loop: CASSAGFAGELFF. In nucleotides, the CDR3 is TGCGCCAGCAGCGCGGGTTTTGCCGGGGAGCTGTTTTTT.

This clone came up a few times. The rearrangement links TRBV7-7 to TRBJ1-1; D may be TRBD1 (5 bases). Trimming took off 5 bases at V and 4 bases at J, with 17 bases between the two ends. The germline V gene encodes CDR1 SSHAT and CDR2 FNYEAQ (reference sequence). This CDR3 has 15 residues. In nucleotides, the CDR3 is TGTGCCAGCAGCGTCAAAGGGGCGCTTGTCACTGAAGCTTTCTTT. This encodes CASSVKGALVTEAFF.

CDR3 bases: TGTGCCAGCAGCTTAGTCGGGGGTGGCACTGAAGCTTTCTTT. This codes for CASSLVGGGTEAFF. The chain employs TRBV7-2 and TRBJ1-1; a weak D match, TRBD1 (5 bases). Germline V gene sequence: CDR1 SGHTA, CDR2 FQGNSA. CDR3 length equals 14 residues. V lost 1 base, J lost 4 bases, and 10 bases lay in between.

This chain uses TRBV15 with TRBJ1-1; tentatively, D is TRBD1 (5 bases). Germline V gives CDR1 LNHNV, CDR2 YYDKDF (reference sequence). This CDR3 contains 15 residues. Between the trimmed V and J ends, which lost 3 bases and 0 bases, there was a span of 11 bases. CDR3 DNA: TGTGCCACCAGCAGCTCGGACACCTTGAACACTGAAGCTTTCTTT. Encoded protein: CATSSSDTLNTEAFF.

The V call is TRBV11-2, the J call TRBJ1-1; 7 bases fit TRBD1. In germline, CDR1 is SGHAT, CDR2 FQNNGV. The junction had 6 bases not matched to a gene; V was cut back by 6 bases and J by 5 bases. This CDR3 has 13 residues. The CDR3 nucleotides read TGTGCCAGCAGATGGACAGGCGGGACTGAAGCTTTCTTT. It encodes CASRWTGGTEAFF.

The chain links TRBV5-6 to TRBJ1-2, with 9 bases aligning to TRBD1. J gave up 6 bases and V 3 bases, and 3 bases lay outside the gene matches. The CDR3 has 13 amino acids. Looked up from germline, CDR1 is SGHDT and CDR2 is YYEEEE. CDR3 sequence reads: CASSWGQGDGYTF. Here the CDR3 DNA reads TGTGCCAGCAGCTGGGGACAGGGTGATGGCTACACCTTC.

CDR3 amino acids: CASSLTVADTQYF. The CDR3 DNA reads TGTGCCAGCAGCTTAACGGTCGCAGATACGCAGTATTTT. This sequence joins TRBV7-9 and TRBJ2-3; the D is unclear. Trimming removed 2 bases from V and 4 bases from J, with 7 bases in between. The CDR3 spans 13 residues. Germline lookup yields CDR1 SEHNR and CDR2 FQNEAQ (reference sequence). The full variable domain, with the rest looked up from reference TRBV7-9 and TRBJ2-3, is DTGVSQNPRHKITKRGQNVTFRCDPISEHNRLYWYRQTLGQGPEFLTYFQNEAQLEKSRLLSDRFSAERPKGSFSTLEIQRTEQGDSAMYLCASSLTVADTQYFGPGTRLTVL.

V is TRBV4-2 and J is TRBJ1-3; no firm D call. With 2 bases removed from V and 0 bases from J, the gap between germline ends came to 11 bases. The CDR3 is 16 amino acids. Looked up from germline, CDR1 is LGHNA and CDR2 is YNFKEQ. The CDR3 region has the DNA TGTGCCAGCAGCCAATGGGCTGGTGCCTCTGGAAACACCATATATTTT. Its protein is CASSQWAGASGNTIYF.

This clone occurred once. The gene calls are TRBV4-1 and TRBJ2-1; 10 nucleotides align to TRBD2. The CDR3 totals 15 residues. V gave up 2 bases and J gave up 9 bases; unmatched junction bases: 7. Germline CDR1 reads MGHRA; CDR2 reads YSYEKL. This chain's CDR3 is CASSQRAGGVSEQFF. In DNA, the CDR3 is TGCGCCAGCAGCCAAAGAGCGGGGGGGGTTTCTGAGCAGTTCTTC.

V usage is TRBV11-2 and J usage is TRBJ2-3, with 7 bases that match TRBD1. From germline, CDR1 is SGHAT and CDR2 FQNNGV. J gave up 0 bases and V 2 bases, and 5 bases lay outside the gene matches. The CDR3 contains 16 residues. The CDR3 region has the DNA TGTGCCAGCAGCTTAAGGGGGCAAGTAAGCACAGATACGCAGTATTTT. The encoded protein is CASSLRGQVSTDTQYF.

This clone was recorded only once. CDR3 bases: TGTGCCAGCAGAAGGGTTGAGACAGTCACTGAAGCTTTCTTT. This codes for CASRRVETVTEAFF. The V and J genes are TRBV2 and TRBJ1-1; D possibly corresponds to TRBD1 (5 bases). Germline V lookup: CDR1 SNHLY, CDR2 FYNNEI. V lost 6 bases and J 4 bases, leaving 15 bases between the germline ends. This CDR3 contains 14 residues.

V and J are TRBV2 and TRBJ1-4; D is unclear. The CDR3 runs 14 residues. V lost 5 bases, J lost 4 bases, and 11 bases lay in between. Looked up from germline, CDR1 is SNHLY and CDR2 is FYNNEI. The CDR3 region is CASSSDNSNEKLFF. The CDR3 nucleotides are TGTGCCAGCAGTTCAGACAACAGTAATGAAAAACTGTTTTTT.

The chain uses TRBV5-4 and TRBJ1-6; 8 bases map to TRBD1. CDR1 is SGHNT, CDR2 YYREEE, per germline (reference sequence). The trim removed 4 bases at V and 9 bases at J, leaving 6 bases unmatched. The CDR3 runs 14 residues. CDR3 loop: CASSLDRGSSPLHF. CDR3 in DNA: TGTGCCAGCAGCCTAGACAGGGGAAGTTCACCCCTCCACTTT.

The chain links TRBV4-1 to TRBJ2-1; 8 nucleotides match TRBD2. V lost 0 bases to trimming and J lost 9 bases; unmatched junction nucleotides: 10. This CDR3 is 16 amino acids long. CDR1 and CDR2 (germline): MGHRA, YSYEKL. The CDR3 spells CASSQDSGAISGEQFF. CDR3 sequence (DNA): TGCGCCAGCAGCCAAGATAGCGGGGCTATATCGGGTGAGCAGTTCTTC.

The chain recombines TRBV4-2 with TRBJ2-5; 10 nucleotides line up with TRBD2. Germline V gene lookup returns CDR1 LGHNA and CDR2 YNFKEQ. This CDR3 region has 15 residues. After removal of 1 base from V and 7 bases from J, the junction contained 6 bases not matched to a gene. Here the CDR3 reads CASSQAGPSGGTQYF. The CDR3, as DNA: TGTGCCAGCAGCCAAGCGGGCCCTAGCGGGGGGACCCAGTACTTC.

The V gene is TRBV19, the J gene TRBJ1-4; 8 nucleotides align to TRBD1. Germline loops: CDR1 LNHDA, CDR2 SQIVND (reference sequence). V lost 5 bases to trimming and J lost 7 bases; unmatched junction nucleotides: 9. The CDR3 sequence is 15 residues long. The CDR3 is CASSGADRGSEKLFF. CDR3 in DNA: TGTGCCAGTAGTGGGGCCGACAGGGGAAGTGAAAAACTGTTTTTT.

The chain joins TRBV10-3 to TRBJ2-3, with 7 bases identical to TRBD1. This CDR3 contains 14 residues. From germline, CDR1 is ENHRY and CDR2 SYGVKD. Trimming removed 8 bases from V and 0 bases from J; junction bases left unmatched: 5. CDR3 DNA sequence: TGTGCCATCCGCGGACAGGAGAGCACAGATACGCAGTATTTT. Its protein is CAIRGQESTDTQYF.

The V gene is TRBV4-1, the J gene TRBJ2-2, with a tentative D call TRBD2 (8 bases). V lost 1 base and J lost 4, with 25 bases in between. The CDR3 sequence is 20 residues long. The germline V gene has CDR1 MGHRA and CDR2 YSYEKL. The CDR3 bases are TGCGCCAGCAGCCAAGTGCAGGGGGGTGGGATAGCGGGGAGCACCGGGGAGCTGTTTTTT. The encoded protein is CASSQVQGGGIAGSTGELFF.

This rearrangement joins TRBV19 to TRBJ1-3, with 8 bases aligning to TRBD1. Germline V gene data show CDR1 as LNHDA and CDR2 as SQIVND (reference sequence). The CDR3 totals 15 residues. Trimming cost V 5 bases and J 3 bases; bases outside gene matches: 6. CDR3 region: CASSQGTGDGNTIYF. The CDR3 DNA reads TGTGCCAGTAGTCAAGGGACAGGAGATGGAAACACCATATATTTT.